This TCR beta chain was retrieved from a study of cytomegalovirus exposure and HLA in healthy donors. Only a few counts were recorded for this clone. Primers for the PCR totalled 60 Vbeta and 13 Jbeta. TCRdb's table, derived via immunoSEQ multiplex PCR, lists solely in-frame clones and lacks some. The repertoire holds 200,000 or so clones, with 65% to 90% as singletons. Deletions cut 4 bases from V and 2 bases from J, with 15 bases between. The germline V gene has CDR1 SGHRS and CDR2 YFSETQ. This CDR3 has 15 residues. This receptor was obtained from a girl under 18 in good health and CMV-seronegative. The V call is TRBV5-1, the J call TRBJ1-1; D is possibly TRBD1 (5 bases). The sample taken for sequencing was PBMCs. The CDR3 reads CASSPQQAFNTEAFF. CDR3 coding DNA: TGCGCCAGCAGCCCGCAACAGGCCTTCAACACTGAAGCTTTCTTT.